Shown below are 12 T cell receptor beta chains from a single sample sequenced in a study of T cell repertoires in cytomegalovirus infection. Their antigens are not known. TCRdb called the reads again in MiXCR, with one record for every CDR3 protein. The sample has under 200,000 distinct CDR3 sequences, 20% to 25% seen once. Source: CD8+ T cells from cultured PBMCs, taken from culture after CMV antigen stimulation. The receptor source for this set is a human donor in good health (CMV status not recorded). Some clones in this sample may be carry-over from other donors' samples.

This clonotype has a handful of counts. The chain uses TRBV6-5 and TRBJ2-7; weak D call: TRBD2 (6 bases). The germline CDR1 and CDR2 sequences are MNHEY and SVGAGI. CDR3 length: 17 amino acids. The V end was cut by 2 bases, the J end by 2 bases, with 19 bases between. The CDR3 DNA follows: TGTGCCAGCAGTTACCTCAGGGCAGGGTGGGGGGCCTACGAGCAGTACTTC. Its protein is CASSYLRAGWGAYEQYF.

J is TRBJ2-7 and V is TRBV6-1; 9 bases are shared with TRBD1. V lost 6 bases and J lost 5; bases outside the gene matches: 8. This CDR3 region has 14 residues. CDR1 MNHNS and CDR2 SASEGT come from the germline V gene. CDR3 nucleotide sequence: TGTGCCAGCAGGGAAACAGGGGGCTTGGACGAGCAGTACGTC. Residues: CASRETGGLDEQYV.

CDR3 amino acids: CASFDRGNEKLFF. Here the CDR3 DNA reads TGTGCCAGCTTTGACAGGGGGAATGAAAAACTGTTTTTT. J is TRBJ1-4 and V is TRBV28; 9 bases are a match to TRBD1. The CDR3 sequence is 13 residues long. The germline V gene has CDR1 MDHEN and CDR2 SYDVKM. V shed 8 bases, J shed 5 bases, and the junction held 3 bases outside the gene matches. The whole variable domain, filled in from reference TRBV28 and TRBJ1-4, reads DVKVTQSSRYLVKRTGEKVFLECVQDMDHENMFWYRQDPGLGLRLIYFSYDVKMKEKGDIPEGYSVSREKKERFSLILESASTNQTSMYLCASFDRGNEKLFFGSGTQLSVL.

This clonotype is deemed medium-sized (0.01 to 0.1%). The V call is TRBV7-2, the J call TRBJ2-7, with no clear D. CDR3 size: 14 residues. Trimming took off 6 bases at V and 2 bases at J, with 14 bases between the two ends. Germline CDR1 SGHTA, CDR2 FQGNSA. The CDR3 loop reads CASSVSLSTYEQYF. The CDR3, as DNA: TGTGCCAGCAGTGTAAGTCTGAGCACCTACGAGCAGTACTTC.

The chain joins TRBV7-2 to TRBJ1-2; D unclear. CDR1 and CDR2 from the germline V gene are SGHTA and FQGNSA. The V end was cut by 5 bases, the J end by 4 bases, with 17 bases between. The CDR3 contains 15 residues. As DNA, the CDR3 is TGTGCCAGCAGCGTAGACAACGGGGTTCTCTATGGCTACACCTTC. Encoded protein: CASSVDNGVLYGYTF.

This CDR3 is CASSVDETGGLSRYGYTF. In DNA form, the CDR3 reads TGTGCCAGCAGCGTAGACGAAACAGGGGGCCTGAGTCGGTATGGCTACACCTTC. The J gene is TRBJ1-2, the V gene TRBV9; 9 positions agree with TRBD1. J gave up 5 bases and V 0 bases, and 14 bases lay outside the gene matches. The CDR3 is made up of 18 amino acids. Germline V CDR1 and CDR2: SGDLS, YYNGEE.

The chain links TRBV6-5 to TRBJ1-3; D is unclear. The CDR3 is 14 residues long. The germline gives CDR1 MNHEY, CDR2 SVGAGI. V gave up 3 bases and J gave up 2 bases, with 8 bases separating them. In nucleotides, the CDR3 is TGTGCCAGCAGTTATGTGGGGACTGGAAACACCATATATTTT. It encodes CASSYVGTGNTIYF.

The DNA for the CDR3 is TGTGCCAGCAGCCCGGACAGGGGTGACGGTACGCAGTATTTT. Amino acid sequence: CASSPDRGDGTQYF. This chain links TRBV7-2 with TRBJ2-3; 9 nucleotides agree with TRBD1. The CDR3 covers 14 residues. From germline, CDR1 is SGHTA and CDR2 FQGNSA. The J segment lost 8 bases and the V segment lost 5 bases, leaving 8 bases of the junction unmatched.

The rearrangement joins TRBV5-4 to TRBJ1-1, with TRBD1 matching 7 bases. Looked up from germline, CDR1 is SGHNT and CDR2 is YYREEE (reference sequence). This CDR3 is 15 amino acids long. Germline trimming cut 0 bases from V and 0 bases from J; bases unmatched to any gene: 2. The CDR3 nucleotides are TGTGCCAGCAGCTTGGACAGGGGTGTGAACACTGAAGCTTTCTTT. It yields the protein CASSLDRGVNTEAFF.

The J gene is TRBJ2-2, the V gene TRBV27, with D perhaps given as TRBD1 or TRBD2 (5 bases each). The germline CDR1 and CDR2 sequences are MNHEY and SMNVEV (reference sequence). The V and J ends lost 3 bases and 6 bases respectively, with 8 bases between them. There are 13 residues in the CDR3. CDR3 sequence reads: CASSFWGSGELFF. The CDR3 DNA reads TGTGCCAGCAGTTTTTGGGGGTCCGGGGAGCTGTTTTTT.

This clonotype was recorded at least ten times. This chain connects TRBV11-1 to TRBJ2-7, with TRBD1 matching over 7 bases. Trimming at V came to 6 bases and at J to 6 bases, leaving 8 bases not matched to a gene. This CDR3 has 13 residues. The germline V gene encodes CDR1 SGHAT and CDR2 FQDESV (reference sequence). The CDR3 DNA sequence: TGTGCCAGCAGGCGGACAGGATCAGGCGAGCAGTACTTC. Protein product: CASRRTGSGEQYF.

This clonotype was seen a few times. The chain recombines TRBV7-2 with TRBJ1-2; the D is unclear. CDR1 is SGHTA, CDR2 FQGNSA, per germline. V was shortened by 3 bases and J by 1 base, with 6 bases between the two germline ends. The CDR3 consists of 13 residues. The DNA of the CDR3 is TGTGCCAGCAGCTTCTTAAGTAACTATGGCTACACCTTC. As protein: CASSFLSNYGYTF.